This T cell receptor (beta chain) was recovered during a study of shared clonotypes between healthy human individuals. A note on this clone: Its antigen is currently unknown.

The germline gives CDR1 SGHDT, CDR2 YYEEEE. The V gene lost 2 bases and the J gene lost 2 bases, with 8 bases spanning the gap. This CDR3 is built from 15 residues. Sequencing used immunoSEQ multiplex PCR; TCRdb keeps in-frame clones, though not all of them. The sample includes over a million clones, approximately 78% of them seen just once. Memory CD4+ cells were the fraction left after CD45RA+ naive selection. General study findings and limits: The sharing of around 5% of naive CD4 clonotypes was seen across a handful of donors. Rarefaction gave evidence that sorted-subset sequencing remained incomplete despite large depth.

The TCR originated in a man younger than 30 in good health. Some clones in this sample may be carry-over from other donors' samples. Input material: memory CD4+ T cells from PBMCs. The subset was: CD45RA-negative fraction. The chain couples TRBV5-6 to TRBJ2-6, with D possibly TRBD2 on 6 matching bases. The CDR3 DNA follows: TGTGCCAGCAGCTTATGGAGGGCTGGGGCCAACGTCCTGACTTTC. Its protein product is CASSLWRAGANVLTF.